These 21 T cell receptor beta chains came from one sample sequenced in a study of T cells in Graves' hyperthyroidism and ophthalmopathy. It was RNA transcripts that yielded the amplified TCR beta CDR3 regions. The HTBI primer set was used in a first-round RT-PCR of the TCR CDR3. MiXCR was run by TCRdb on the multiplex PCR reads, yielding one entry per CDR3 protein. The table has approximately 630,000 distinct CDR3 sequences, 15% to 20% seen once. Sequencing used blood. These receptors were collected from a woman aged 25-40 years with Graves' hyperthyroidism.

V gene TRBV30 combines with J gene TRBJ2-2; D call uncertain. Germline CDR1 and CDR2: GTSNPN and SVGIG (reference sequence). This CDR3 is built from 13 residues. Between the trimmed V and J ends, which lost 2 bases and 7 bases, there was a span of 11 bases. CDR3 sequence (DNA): TGTGCCTGGAGTAGTTTACTTGGCGGGGAGCTGTTTTTT. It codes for CAWSSLLGGELFF. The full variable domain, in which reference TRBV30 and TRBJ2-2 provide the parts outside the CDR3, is SQTIHQWPATLVQPVGSPLSLECTVEGTSNPNLYWYRQAAGRGLQLLFYSVGIGQISSEVPQNLSASRPQDRQFILSSKKLLLSDSGFYLCAWSSLLGGELFFGEGSRLTVL.

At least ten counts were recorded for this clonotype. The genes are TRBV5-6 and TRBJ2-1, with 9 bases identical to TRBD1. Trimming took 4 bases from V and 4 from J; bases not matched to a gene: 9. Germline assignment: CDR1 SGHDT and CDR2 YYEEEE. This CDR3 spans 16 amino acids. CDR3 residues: CASSPGGTGPYNEQFF. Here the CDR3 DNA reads TGTGCCAGCAGCCCGGGCGGGACAGGGCCGTACAATGAGCAGTTCTTC.

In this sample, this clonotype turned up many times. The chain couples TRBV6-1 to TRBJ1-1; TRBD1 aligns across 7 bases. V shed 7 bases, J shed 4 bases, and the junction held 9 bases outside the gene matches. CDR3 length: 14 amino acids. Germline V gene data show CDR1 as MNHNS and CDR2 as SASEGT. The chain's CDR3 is CASTQQGFGTEAFF. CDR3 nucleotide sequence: TGTGCCAGCACCCAACAGGGGTTTGGCACTGAAGCTTTCTTT.

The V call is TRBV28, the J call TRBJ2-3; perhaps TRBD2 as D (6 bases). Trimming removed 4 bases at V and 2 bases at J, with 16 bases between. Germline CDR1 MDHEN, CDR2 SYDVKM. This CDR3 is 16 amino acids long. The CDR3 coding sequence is TGTGCCAGCAGTTCACCCCGGGCTAGCGTCACAGATACGCAGTATTTT. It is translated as CASSSPRASVTDTQYF. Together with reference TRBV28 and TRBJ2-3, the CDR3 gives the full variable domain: DVKVTQSSRYLVKRTGEKVFLECVQDMDHENMFWYRQDPGLGLRLIYFSYDVKMKEKGDIPEGYSVSREKKERFSLILESASTNQTSMYLCASSSPRASVTDTQYFGPGTRLTVL.

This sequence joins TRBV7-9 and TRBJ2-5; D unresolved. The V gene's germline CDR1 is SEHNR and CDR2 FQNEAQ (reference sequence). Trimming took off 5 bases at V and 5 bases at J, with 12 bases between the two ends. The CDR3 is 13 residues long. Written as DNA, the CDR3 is TGTGCCAGCAGCCCTAGGGTCTTGGAGACCCAGTACTTC. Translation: CASSPRVLETQYF.

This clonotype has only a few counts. CDR3 region: CASSPFSAEQFF. CDR3 nucleotides: TGTGCCAGCAGCCCATTTAGCGCGGAGCAGTTCTTC. The rearrangement links TRBV28 to TRBJ2-1; D is possibly TRBD2 (5 bases). Per germline, CDR1 MDHEN and CDR2 SYDVKM. The CDR3 runs 12 residues. V lost 6 bases and J 10 bases, leaving 13 bases between the germline ends.

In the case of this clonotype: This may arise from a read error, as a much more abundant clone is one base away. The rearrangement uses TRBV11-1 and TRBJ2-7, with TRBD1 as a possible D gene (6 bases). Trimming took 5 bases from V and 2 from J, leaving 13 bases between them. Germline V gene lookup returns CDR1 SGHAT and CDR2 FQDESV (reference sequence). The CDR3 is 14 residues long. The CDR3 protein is CASSPDRDTYEQYF. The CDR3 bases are TGTGCCAGCAGCCCTGACCGGGACACCTACGAGCAGTACTTC.

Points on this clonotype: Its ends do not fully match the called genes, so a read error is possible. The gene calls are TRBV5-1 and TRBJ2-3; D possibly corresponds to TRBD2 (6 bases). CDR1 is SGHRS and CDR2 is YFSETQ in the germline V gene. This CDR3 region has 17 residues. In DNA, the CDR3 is TGCGTCAGCAGCTTGCGGTCCCTAGCGAATCCCACAGATACGCAGTATTTT. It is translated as CVSSLRSLANPTDTQYF.

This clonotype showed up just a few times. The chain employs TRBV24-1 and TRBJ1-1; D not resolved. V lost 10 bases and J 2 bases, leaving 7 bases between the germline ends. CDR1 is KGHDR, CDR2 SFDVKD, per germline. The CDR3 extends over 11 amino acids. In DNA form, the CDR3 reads TGTGCCACAAGAGATAACACTGAAGCTTTCTTT. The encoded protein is CATRDNTEAFF.

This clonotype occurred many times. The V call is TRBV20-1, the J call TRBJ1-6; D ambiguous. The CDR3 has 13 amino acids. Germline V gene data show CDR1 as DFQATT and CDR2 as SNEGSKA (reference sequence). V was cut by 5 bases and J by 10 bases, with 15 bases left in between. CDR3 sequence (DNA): TGCAGTGCTTTGGTCTCAGCGGGGTCACCCCTCCACTTT. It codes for CSALVSAGSPLHF.

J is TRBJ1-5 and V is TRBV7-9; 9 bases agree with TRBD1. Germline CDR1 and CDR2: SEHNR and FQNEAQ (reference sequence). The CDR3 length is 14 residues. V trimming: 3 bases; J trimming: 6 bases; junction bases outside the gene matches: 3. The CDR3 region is CASSFGQGSQPQHF. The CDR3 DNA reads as TGTGCCAGCAGCTTCGGACAGGGGAGTCAGCCCCAGCATTTT.

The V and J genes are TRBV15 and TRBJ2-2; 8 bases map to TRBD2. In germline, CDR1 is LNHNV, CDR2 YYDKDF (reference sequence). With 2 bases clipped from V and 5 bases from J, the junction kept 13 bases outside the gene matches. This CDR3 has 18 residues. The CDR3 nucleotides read TGTGCCACCAGCAGACGCCCTCCTAGAGCGGGAGATACCGGGGAGCTGTTTTTT. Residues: CATSRRPPRAGDTGELFF.

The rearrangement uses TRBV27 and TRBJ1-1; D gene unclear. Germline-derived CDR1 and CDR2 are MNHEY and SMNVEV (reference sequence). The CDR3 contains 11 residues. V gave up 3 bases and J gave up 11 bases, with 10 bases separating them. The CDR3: CASSFGSSAFF. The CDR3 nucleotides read TGTGCCAGCAGTTTTGGGAGTTCGGCTTTCTTT.

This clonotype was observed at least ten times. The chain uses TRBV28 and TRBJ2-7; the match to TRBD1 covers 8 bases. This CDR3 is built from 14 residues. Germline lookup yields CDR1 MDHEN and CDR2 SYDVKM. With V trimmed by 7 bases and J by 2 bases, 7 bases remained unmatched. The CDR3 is CASIPGTGPYEQYF. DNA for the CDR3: TGTGCCAGCATCCCCGGGACAGGACCCTACGAGCAGTACTTC.

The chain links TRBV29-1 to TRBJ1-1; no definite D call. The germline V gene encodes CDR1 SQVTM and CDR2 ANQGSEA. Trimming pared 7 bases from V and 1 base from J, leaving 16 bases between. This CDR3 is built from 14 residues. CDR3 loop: CSAVGQVANTEAFF. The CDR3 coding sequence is TGCAGCGCCGTGGGTCAGGTAGCGAACACTGAAGCTTTCTTT.

The CDR3 coding sequence is TGTGCCAGCAGTTCCGGACAGGGGGCCCTCTACGAGCAGTACTTC. Protein sequence: CASSSGQGALYEQYF. The chain is built from TRBV7-6 and TRBJ2-7; 11 bases are a match to TRBD1. Germline V lookup: CDR1 SGHVS, CDR2 FNYEAQ. This CDR3 has 15 residues. Losses at the gene ends were 6 bases for V and 3 bases for J; bases not matched to a gene: 7.

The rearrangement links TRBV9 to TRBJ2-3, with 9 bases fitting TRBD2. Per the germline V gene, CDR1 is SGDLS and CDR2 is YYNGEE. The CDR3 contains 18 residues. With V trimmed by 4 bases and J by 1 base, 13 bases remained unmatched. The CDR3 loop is CASSPWGGGGGRTDTQYF. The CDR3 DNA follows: TGTGCCAGCAGCCCCTGGGGAGGCGGGGGGGGACGCACAGATACGCAGTATTTT.

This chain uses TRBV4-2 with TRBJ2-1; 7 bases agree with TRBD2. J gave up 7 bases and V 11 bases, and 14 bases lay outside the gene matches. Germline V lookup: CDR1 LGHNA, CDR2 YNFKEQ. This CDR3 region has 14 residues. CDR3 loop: CAASLLGGSNEQFF. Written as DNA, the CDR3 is TGTGCCGCCTCCCTATTAGGCGGGAGTAATGAGCAGTTCTTC.

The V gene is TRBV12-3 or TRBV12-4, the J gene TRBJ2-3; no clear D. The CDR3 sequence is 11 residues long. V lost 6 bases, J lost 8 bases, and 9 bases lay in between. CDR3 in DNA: TGTGCCAGCAGGGGTATGGGTACGCAGTATTTT. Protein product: CASRGMGTQYF.

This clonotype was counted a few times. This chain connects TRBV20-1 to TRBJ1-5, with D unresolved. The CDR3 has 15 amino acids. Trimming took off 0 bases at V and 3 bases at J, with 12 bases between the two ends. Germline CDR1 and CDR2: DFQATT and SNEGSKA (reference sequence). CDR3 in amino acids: CSARDRRHINQPQHF. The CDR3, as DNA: TGCAGTGCTAGAGATCGGCGACATATCAATCAGCCCCAGCATTTT.

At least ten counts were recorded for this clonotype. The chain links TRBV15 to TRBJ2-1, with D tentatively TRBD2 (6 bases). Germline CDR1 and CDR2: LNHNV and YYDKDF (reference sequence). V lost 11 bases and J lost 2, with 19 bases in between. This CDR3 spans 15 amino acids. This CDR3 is CALQLSGGPYNEQFF. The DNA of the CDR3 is TGTGCCTTACAACTTAGCGGAGGCCCCTACAATGAGCAGTTCTTC.